Listed here is a single T cell receptor (beta chain). This sample was taken from a study of blood T cell repertoires in COVID-19. About the research overall: T cells, B-cell-depleted T cells, or PBMCs provided the cDNA or gDNA that served as material.

Profiled with immunoSEQ multiplex PCR; TCRdb holds only in-frame clones, not every one. The data show roughly 50,000 clones, roughly 90% seen once. Germline assignment: CDR1 MNHEY and CDR2 SVGAGI. This CDR3 has 14 residues. V gave up 6 bases and J gave up 4 bases, with 10 bases separating them. The chain carries TRBV6-5 and TRBJ1-6; D remains ambiguous. This TCR came from a man older than 75 with acute or convalescent COVID-19. The source material was peripheral blood. The CDR3 DNA is TGTGCCAGCAGCCTCTCAGGATATAATTCACCCCTCCACTTT. Protein: CASSLSGYNSPLHF.